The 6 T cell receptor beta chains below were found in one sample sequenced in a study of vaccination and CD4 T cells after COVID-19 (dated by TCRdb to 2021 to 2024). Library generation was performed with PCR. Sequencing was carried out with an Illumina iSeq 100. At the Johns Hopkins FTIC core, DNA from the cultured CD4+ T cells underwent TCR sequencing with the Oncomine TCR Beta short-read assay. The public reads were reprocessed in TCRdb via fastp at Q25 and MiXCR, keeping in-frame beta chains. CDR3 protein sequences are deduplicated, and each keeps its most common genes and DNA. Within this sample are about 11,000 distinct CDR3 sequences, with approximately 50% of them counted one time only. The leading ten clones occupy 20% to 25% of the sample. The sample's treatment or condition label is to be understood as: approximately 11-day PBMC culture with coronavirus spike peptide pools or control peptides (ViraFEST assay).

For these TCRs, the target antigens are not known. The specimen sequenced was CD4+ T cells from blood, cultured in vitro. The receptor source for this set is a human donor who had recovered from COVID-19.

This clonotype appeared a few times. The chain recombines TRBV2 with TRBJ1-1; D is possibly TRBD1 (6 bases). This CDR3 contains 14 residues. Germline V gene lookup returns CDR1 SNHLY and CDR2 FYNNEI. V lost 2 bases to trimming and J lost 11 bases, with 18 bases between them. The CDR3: CASSERVTGIEAFF. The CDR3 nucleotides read TGTGCCAGCAGTGAAAGGGTTACAGGGATTGAGGCTTTCTTT.

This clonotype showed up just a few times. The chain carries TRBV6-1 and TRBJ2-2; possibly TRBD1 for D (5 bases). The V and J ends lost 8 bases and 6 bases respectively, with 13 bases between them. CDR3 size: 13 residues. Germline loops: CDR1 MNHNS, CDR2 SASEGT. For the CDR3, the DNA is TGTGCCAGCGGAACCAGGGCGGCCGGGGAGCTGTTTTTT. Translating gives CASGTRAAGELFF.

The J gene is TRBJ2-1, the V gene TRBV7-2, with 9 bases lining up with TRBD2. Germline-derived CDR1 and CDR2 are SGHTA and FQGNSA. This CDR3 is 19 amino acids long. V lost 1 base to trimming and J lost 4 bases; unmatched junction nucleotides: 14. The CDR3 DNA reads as TGTGCCAGCAGCTTAGGGTTACGGCGGGGGGGTTTGGATTACAATGAGCAGTTCTTC. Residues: CASSLGLRRGGLDYNEQFF.

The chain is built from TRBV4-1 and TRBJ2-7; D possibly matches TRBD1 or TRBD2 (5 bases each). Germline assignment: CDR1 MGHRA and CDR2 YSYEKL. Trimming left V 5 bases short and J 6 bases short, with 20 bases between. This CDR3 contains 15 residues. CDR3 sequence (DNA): TGCGCCAGCAGCGCCGGGACCTACCTATCAGGCGAGCAGTACTTC. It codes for CASSAGTYLSGEQYF.

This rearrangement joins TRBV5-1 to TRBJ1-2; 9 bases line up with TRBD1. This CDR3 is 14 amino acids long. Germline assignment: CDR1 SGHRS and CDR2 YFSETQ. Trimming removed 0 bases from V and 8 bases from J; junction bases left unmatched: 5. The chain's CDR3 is CASSLGTGEDGYTF. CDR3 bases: TGCGCCAGCAGCTTGGGGACAGGGGAAGACGGCTACACCTTC.

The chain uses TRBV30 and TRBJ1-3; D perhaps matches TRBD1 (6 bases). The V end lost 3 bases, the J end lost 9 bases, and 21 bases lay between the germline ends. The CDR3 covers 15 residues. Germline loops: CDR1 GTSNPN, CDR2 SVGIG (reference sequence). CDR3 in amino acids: CAWSPLPQGIGTIYF. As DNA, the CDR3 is TGTGCCTGGAGCCCACTGCCACAGGGAATCGGCACCATATATTTT.